The sequence of this T cell receptor (beta chain) was determined in a study of blood T cell repertoires in COVID-19. Study-level information: The samples span acute and convalescent COVID-19 from the United States, Italy and Spain.

CDR1 is LNHDA and CDR2 is SQIVND in the germline V gene (reference sequence). V lost 5 bases, J lost 0 bases, and 4 bases stayed unmatched. The CDR3 has 14 amino acids. The study drew participants aged roughly 18 to 95 years from 20 to 30 US areas. Which cohort a participant joined came from the clinical history participants gave. The table came from immunoSEQ multiplex PCR; TCRdb's copy has only in-frame clones and leaves some out. In the table there are 210,000 or so clones, roughly four fifths of which are singletons. This TCR came from a man in his sixties who had recovered from COVID-19. The rearrangement uses TRBV19 and TRBJ2-7; 7 bases are a match to TRBD1. Material: PBMCs or T cells enriched from blood (not recorded which). CDR3 coding DNA: TGTGCCAGTAGTGTGACAGGGAGCTCCTACGAGCAGTACTTC. This translates into CASSVTGSSYEQYF.